These 25 T cell receptor beta chains share one sample of origin, sequenced in a study of blood T cells in healthy people across ages. Primed by a sample-barcoded 5' primer and a J-beta primer mix, a second PCR proceeded for about 7 to 11 cycles. MiXCR, applied by TCRdb to the 5' RACE reads, yields one record per CDR3 protein. The sample carries about 1,400,000 distinct CDR3 sequences, approximately 40% recorded once. Sequenced input: blood. These TCRs come from a woman between 18 and 29 years old in good health.

This clonotype was counted only a few times. The chain combines TRBV7-9 with TRBJ1-1; D is perhaps TRBD1 (6 bases). This CDR3 has 14 residues. Looked up from germline, CDR1 is SEHNR and CDR2 is FQNEAQ (reference sequence). Trimming cost V 4 bases and J 0 bases, with 9 bases left between them. CDR3 sequence (DNA): TGTGCCAGCAGCTCGGACAGCTTGAACACTGAAGCTTTCTTT. This gives the protein CASSSDSLNTEAFF.

Of note for this clonotype: One end of the junction is discordant with germline, which a read error may explain. The chain couples TRBV12-3 or TRBV12-4 to TRBJ2-1; weak D call: TRBD2 (5 bases). CDR3 size: 15 residues. CDR3 region: CANSKDTGSSYEQFF. CDR3 bases: TGTGCCAACAGTAAGGATACGGGAAGCTCCTATGAGCAGTTCTTC.

In its sample, this clonotype was seen once. V usage is TRBV6-1 and J usage is TRBJ2-5, with 8 bases fitting TRBD2. The DNA end favors TRBJ2-7, so the J call may be wrong. Germline V gene sequence: CDR1 MNHNS, CDR2 SASEGT. This CDR3 contains 15 residues. The CDR3 loop reads CASRELAALAYEQYF. The CDR3 DNA reads as TGTGCCAGCAGGGAACTAGCGGCCCTCGCCTACGAGCAGTACTTC.

There are a few counts of this clonotype. The rearrangement uses TRBV28 and TRBJ2-1; TRBD2 is a possible D gene (6 bases). The CDR3 contains 16 residues. The V end lost 5 bases, the J end lost 6 bases, and 20 bases lay between the germline ends. Germline V gene sequence: CDR1 MDHEN, CDR2 SYDVKM. The CDR3 reads CASSPMDYPRSNEQFF. The CDR3 region has the DNA TGTGCCAGCAGTCCTATGGACTATCCCAGATCCAATGAGCAGTTCTTC.

This rearrangement joins TRBV7-2 to TRBJ2-3; D tentatively reads TRBD1 or TRBD2 (6 bases each). Germline V gene lookup returns CDR1 SGHTA and CDR2 FQGNSA. Trimming removed 4 bases at V and 0 bases at J, with 11 bases between. The CDR3 loop spans 15 amino acids. In DNA form, the CDR3 reads TGTGCCAGCAGCTGGGGGGCACGGAGCACAGATACGCAGTATTTT. Translation gives CASSWGARSTDTQYF. The complete variable domain, with remaining parts taken from reference TRBV7-2 and TRBJ2-3, reads GAGVSQSPSNKVTEKGKDVELRCDPISGHTALYWYRQSLGQGLEFLIYFQGNSAPDKSGLPSDRFSAERTGGSVSTLTIQRTQQEDSAVYLCASSWGARSTDTQYFGPGTRLTVL.

This clonotype was seen a few times. The chain recombines TRBV12-3 or TRBV12-4 with TRBJ1-5, with D unclear. The CDR3 covers 15 residues. Deletions cut 6 bases from V and 4 bases from J, with 16 bases between. The CDR3 loop reads CASSYTREVNQPQHF. CDR3 DNA sequence: TGTGCCAGCAGCTACACACGGGAAGTAAATCAGCCCCAGCATTTT.

Only a few counts were recorded for this clonotype. The chain joins TRBV6-1 to TRBJ1-2, with D uncertain. The CDR3 has 12 amino acids. The germline gives CDR1 MNHNS, CDR2 SASEGT. The V end lost 6 bases, the J end lost 4 bases, and 9 bases lay between the germline ends. CDR3 amino acids: CASRDSTYGYTF. Here the CDR3 DNA reads TGTGCCAGCAGGGACTCCACCTATGGCTACACCTTC.

This clonotype occurred once. The junction does not match germline at one end; this may be a read error. The chain uses TRBV4-2 and TRBJ2-7, with a weak D call TRBD2 (5 bases). The CDR3 runs to 17 residues. Germline assignment: CDR1 LGHNA and CDR2 YNFKEQ. The CDR3 reads CASSQENGEGGLYEQYF. Here the CDR3 DNA reads TGTGCCAGCAGTCAAGAAAACGGGGAAGGTGGGCTCTACGAGCAGTACTTC.

The rearrangement joins TRBV7-3 to TRBJ1-1; D unresolved. The V gene's germline CDR1 is SGHTA and CDR2 FQGTGA. Between the trimmed V and J ends, which lost 1 base and 3 bases, there was a span of 9 bases. The CDR3 consists of 14 residues. CDR3 region: CASSLNYGDTEAFF. For the CDR3, the DNA is TGTGCCAGCAGCTTAAATTATGGGGACACTGAAGCTTTCTTT.

Only a few counts were recorded for this clonotype. The chain recombines TRBV6-1 with TRBJ2-7; tentatively, D is TRBD1 or TRBD2 (5 bases each). Germline V gives CDR1 MNHNS, CDR2 SASEGT. CDR3 size: 16 residues. Trimming stripped 7 bases from V and 6 bases from J, with 25 bases between. This CDR3 reads CASMGVRGTPMGEQYF. CDR3 coding DNA: TGTGCCAGCATGGGGGTACGTGGGACCCCAATGGGCGAGCAGTACTTC.

The chain employs TRBV14 and TRBJ2-6; 11 nucleotides match TRBD1. The CDR3 totals 19 residues. Trimming at V came to 4 bases and at J to 0 bases, leaving 8 bases not matched to a gene. Germline V gives CDR1 SGHDN, CDR2 FVKESK. The CDR3 DNA reads as TGTGCCAGCAGCCCCCAAATAGGACAGGGGGCCTCTGGGGCCAACGTCCTGACTTTC. This sequence encodes CASSPQIGQGASGANVLTF.

The chain links TRBV5-1 to TRBJ2-3; possibly TRBD1 for D (6 bases). V gave up 4 bases and J gave up 3 bases, with 15 bases separating them. Germline V gene sequence: CDR1 SGHRS, CDR2 YFSETQ. This CDR3 has 15 amino acids. CDR3 coding DNA: TGCGCCAGCAGCCAAGGCCAGCAGGGGACAGATACGCAGTATTTT. Translating it yields CASSQGQQGTDTQYF.

The rearrangement joins TRBV7-2 to TRBJ2-1; maybe TRBD2 (5 bases). Germline V gene data show CDR1 as SGHTA and CDR2 as FQGNSA. V was trimmed by 4 bases and J by 13 bases, leaving 20 bases between them. This CDR3 spans 14 amino acids. The CDR3 reads CASSSPGIQETQFF. In nucleotides, the CDR3 is TGTGCCAGCAGCTCACCCGGGATCCAAGAGACCCAGTTCTTC.

This clonotype has only a few counts. This chain uses TRBV27 with TRBJ1-4; no reliable D call. This CDR3 contains 14 residues. Trimming took off 5 bases at V and 7 bases at J, with 14 bases between the two ends. CDR1 and CDR2 (germline): MNHEY, SMNVEV (reference sequence). The DNA of the CDR3 is TGTGCCAGCAGTCATTTATCACTGGCTGAAAAACTGTTTTTT. It yields the protein CASSHLSLAEKLFF.

V and J are TRBV5-1 and TRBJ2-5, with 7 bases identical to TRBD1. V was clipped by 4 bases and J by 1 base; unmatched bases: 4. The CDR3 totals 14 residues. Germline values: CDR1 SGHRS, CDR2 YFSETQ. The chain's CDR3 is CASSEQGLQETQYF. In DNA, the CDR3 is TGCGCCAGCAGCGAACAGGGGCTCCAAGAGACCCAGTACTTC.

The chain has TRBV18 and TRBJ2-3, with no clear D. The germline V gene has CDR1 KGHSH and CDR2 LQKENI. Trimming cost V 0 bases and J 3 bases, with 7 bases left between them. This CDR3 region has 14 residues. Written as DNA, the CDR3 is TGTGCCAGCTCACCACCATGGCAAACAGATACGCAGTATTTT. Translating gives CASSPPWQTDTQYF.

This clonotype was seen many times. V gene TRBV7-2 combines with J gene TRBJ1-1; 7 bases align to TRBD1. This CDR3 is built from 14 residues. Germline lookup yields CDR1 SGHTA and CDR2 FQGNSA. With 4 bases clipped from V and 1 base from J, the junction kept 3 bases outside the gene matches. The CDR3 region has the DNA TGTGCCAGCAGCTCACAGGGGACGAACACTGAAGCTTTCTTT. Encoded protein: CASSSQGTNTEAFF. Full variable domain (outside the CDR3, taken from reference TRBV7-2 and TRBJ1-1): GAGVSQSPSNKVTEKGKDVELRCDPISGHTALYWYRQSLGQGLEFLIYFQGNSAPDKSGLPSDRFSAERTGGSVSTLTIQRTQQEDSAVYLCASSSQGTNTEAFFGQGTRLTVV.

This clonotype was seen more than once but under ten times. The chain recombines TRBV4-1 with TRBJ1-6; 8 bases map to TRBD1. Germline CDR1 reads MGHRA; CDR2 reads YSYEKL. The trim removed 1 base at V and 7 bases at J, leaving 9 bases unmatched. The CDR3 runs to 17 residues. The CDR3 nucleotides are TGCGCCAGCAGCCAAGGACCCTGGACAGGGTTAAATTCACCCCTCCACTTT. The encoded protein is CASSQGPWTGLNSPLHF.

V usage is TRBV20-1 and J usage is TRBJ1-2, with TRBD1 matching 8 bases. Germline CDR1 reads DFQATT; CDR2 reads SNEGSKA (reference sequence). V was pared by 3 bases and J by 3 bases, with 12 bases of the junction left unmatched. This CDR3 spans 16 amino acids. The CDR3 coding sequence is TGCAGTGCTAGGAGGGCTCCAGGGGGCGAGTACTATGGCTACACCTTC. This sequence encodes CSARRAPGGEYYGYTF.

Only one count was recorded for this clonotype. The chain has TRBV6-1 and TRBJ1-5, with no clear D. Trimming stripped 0 bases from V and 3 bases from J, with 15 bases between. The CDR3 loop spans 17 amino acids. Germline V gives CDR1 MNHNS, CDR2 SASEGT. The CDR3 spells CASSEAGDTRSNQPQHF. Here the CDR3 DNA reads TGTGCCAGCAGTGAAGCCGGAGACACGAGGTCCAATCAGCCCCAGCATTTT.

The genes are TRBV9 and TRBJ2-4, with 10 bases lining up with TRBD1. J lost 9 bases, V lost 1 base, and 7 bases had no gene match. This CDR3 is built from 15 residues. Germline V CDR1 and CDR2: SGDLS, YYNGEE. The CDR3 is CASSVTGQGLGIQYF. The CDR3 coding sequence is TGTGCCAGCAGCGTAACGGGACAGGGGTTAGGCATTCAGTACTTC.

The sample holds a few counts of this clonotype. The chain couples TRBV6-1 to TRBJ1-2, with 11 positions matching TRBD1. Germline CDR1 and CDR2: MNHNS and SASEGT. V lost 11 bases, J lost 8 bases, and 16 bases stayed unmatched. There are 15 residues in the CDR3. The CDR3 DNA follows: TGTGCCGGGATTGCCCTTGGACAGGGGGCGAGGGGCTACACCTTC. Residues: CAGIALGQGARGYTF.

This clonotype came up a few times. The rearrangement links TRBV13 to TRBJ2-3; 11 bases match TRBD1. This CDR3 contains 16 residues. Losses at the gene ends were 5 bases for V and 2 bases for J; bases not matched to a gene: 6. CDR1 and CDR2 (germline): PRHDT, FYEKMQ (reference sequence). The chain's CDR3 is CASSTRTGGDTDTQYF. The CDR3 nucleotides are TGTGCCAGCAGCACGCGGACAGGGGGCGACACAGATACGCAGTATTTT.

The chain links TRBV27 to TRBJ1-1; D remains unclear. The CDR3 is 14 amino acids. Germline CDR1 and CDR2: MNHEY and SMNVEV (reference sequence). With 8 bases removed from V and 2 bases from J, the gap between germline ends came to 15 bases. For the CDR3, the DNA is TGTGCCAGCCGGCCGGGCAGAGTTAACACTGAAGCTTTCTTT. This sequence encodes CASRPGRVNTEAFF.

The chain employs TRBV9 and TRBJ1-1; D unresolved. Trimming removed 0 bases at V and 3 bases at J, with 15 bases between. The CDR3 extends over 16 amino acids. Germline V gene lookup returns CDR1 SGDLS and CDR2 YYNGEE. CDR3 DNA: TGTGCCAGCAGCGTAGGTTCTGGGGTTTCGGACACTGAAGCTTTCTTT. This sequence encodes CASSVGSGVSDTEAFF.